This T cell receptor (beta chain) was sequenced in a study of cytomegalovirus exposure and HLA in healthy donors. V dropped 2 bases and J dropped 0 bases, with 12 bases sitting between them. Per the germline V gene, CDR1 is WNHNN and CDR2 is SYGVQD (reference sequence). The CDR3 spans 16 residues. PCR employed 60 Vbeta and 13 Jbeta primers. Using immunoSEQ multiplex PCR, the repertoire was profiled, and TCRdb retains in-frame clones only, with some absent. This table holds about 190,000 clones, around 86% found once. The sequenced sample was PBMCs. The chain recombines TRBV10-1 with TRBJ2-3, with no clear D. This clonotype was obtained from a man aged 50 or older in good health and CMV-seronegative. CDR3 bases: TGCGCCAGCAGTGAGCCCAGGTTCGCTAGCACAGATACGCAGTATTTT. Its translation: CASSEPRFASTDTQYF.